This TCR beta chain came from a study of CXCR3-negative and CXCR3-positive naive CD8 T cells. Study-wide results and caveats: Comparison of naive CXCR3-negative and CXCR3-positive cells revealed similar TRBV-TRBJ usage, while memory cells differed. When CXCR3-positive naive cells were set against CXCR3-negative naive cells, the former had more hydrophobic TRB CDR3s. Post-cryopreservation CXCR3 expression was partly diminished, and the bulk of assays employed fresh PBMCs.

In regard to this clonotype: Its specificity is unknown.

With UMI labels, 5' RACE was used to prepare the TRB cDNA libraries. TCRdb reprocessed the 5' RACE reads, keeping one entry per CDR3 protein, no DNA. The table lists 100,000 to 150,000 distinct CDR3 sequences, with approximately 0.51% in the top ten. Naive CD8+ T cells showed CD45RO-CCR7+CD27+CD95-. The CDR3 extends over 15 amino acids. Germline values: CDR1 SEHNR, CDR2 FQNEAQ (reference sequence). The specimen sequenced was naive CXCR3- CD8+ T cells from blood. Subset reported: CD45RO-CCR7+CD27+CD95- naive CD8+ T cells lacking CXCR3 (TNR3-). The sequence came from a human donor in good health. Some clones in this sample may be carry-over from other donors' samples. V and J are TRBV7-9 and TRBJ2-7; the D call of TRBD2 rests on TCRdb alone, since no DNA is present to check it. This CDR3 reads CASSLSTGLTYEQYF.